What follows is one T cell receptor beta chain and its context. This CDR3 is 13 amino acids long. Germline lookup yields CDR1 LNHDA and CDR2 SQIVND (reference sequence). J was trimmed by 1 base and V by 8 bases; bases with no gene match: 4. These data originate in a study of control samples from healthy donors and cancer patients. Produced via immunoSEQ multiplex PCR; TCRdb's table is partial and in-frame only. Here the sample spans about 170,000 clones, roughly 95% being singletons. Source material: blood. The receptor comes from a woman aged 55-70 years in good health. The gene calls are TRBV19 and TRBJ1-1; 7 nucleotides match TRBD1. The CDR3 DNA is TGTGCCAGTGGGGGACAGAAGAACACTGAAGCTTTCTTT. This codes for CASGGQKNTEAFF.